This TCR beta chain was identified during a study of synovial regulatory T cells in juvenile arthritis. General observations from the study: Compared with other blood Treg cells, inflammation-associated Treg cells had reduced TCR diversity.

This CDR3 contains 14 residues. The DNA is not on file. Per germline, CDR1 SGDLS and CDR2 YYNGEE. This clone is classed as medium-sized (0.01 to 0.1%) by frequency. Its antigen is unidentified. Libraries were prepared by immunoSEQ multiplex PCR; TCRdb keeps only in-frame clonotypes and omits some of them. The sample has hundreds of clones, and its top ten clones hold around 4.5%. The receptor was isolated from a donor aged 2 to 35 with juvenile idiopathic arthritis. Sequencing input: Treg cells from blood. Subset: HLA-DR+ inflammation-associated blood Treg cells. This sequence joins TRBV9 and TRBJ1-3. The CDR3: CASSVRGQGNTIYF.